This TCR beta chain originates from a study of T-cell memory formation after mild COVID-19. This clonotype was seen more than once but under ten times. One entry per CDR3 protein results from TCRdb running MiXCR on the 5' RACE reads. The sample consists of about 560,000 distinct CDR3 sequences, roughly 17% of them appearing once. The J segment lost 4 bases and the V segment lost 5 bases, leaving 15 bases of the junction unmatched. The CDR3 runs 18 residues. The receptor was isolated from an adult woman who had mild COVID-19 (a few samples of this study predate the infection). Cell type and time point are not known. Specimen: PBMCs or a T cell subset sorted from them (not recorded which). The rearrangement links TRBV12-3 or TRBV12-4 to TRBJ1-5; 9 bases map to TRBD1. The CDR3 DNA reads TGTGCCAGCAGTCTCGAATGGGACAGGGTAACTGCGAATCAGCCCCAGCATTTT. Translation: CASSLEWDRVTANQPQHF.